This passage covers 32 T cell receptor beta chains from one sample sequenced in a study of regulatory T cells in long-lasting Graves disease. Time point specified: persistent/refractory GD, antithyroid drugs over 5 years with positive TRAb. Making the TCR library involved RNA that had been extracted from PBMCs. The TCR beta library used iRepertoire HTBI primers with Arm-PCR amplification of CDR3. TCRdb fed the multiplex PCR reads into MiXCR, producing one record per CDR3 protein. The table has over 300,000 distinct CDR3 sequences, around a fifth seen once. Source: peripheral blood mononuclear cells (PBMCs), taken when the disease was refractory, from a patient treated with antithyroid drugs. The receptors stem from a female donor with Graves disease.

The chain joins TRBV6-9 to TRBJ2-7; the match to TRBD2 covers 11 bases. This CDR3 has 14 residues. Trimming cost V 4 bases and J 6 bases; bases outside gene matches: 5. Germline loops: CDR1 MNHGY, CDR2 SVAAGI. The CDR3 bases are TGTGCCAGCAGTTCCTGGCTAGCGGGAGGCGAGCAGTACTTC. It specifies CASSSWLAGGEQYF.

The rearrangement links TRBV9 to TRBJ2-7; the D gene is possibly TRBD2 (6 bases). This CDR3 comprises 15 residues. Trimming took 0 bases from V and 2 from J, leaving 12 bases between them. Germline lookup yields CDR1 SGDLS and CDR2 YYNGEE. The CDR3 loop is CASSVAAGRTYEQYF. CDR3 nucleotide sequence: TGTGCCAGCAGCGTAGCGGCGGGACGTACCTACGAGCAGTACTTC.

Many counts were recorded for this clonotype. V is TRBV29-1 and J is TRBJ1-5, with 7 bases lining up with TRBD1. Germline CDR1 is SQVTM and CDR2 is ANQGSEA. V was clipped by 5 bases and J by 7 bases; unmatched bases: 8. The CDR3 consists of 13 residues. The CDR3 nucleotides are TGCAGCGTTCGTCGACAGGGTAAACAGCCCCAGCATTTT. Protein sequence: CSVRRQGKQPQHF.

The table lists this clonotype with a few counts. Written as DNA, the CDR3 is TGTGCCAGCAGACGTAGCGGTGCGAACACCGGGGAGCTGTTTTTT. It translates to CASRRSGANTGELFF. The chain carries TRBV6-1 and TRBJ2-2, with D tentatively TRBD2 (6 bases). The V and J ends lost 6 bases and 0 bases respectively, with 11 bases between them. The germline V gene has CDR1 MNHNS and CDR2 SASEGT. The CDR3 consists of 15 residues.

Remarks on this clonotype: A clone one base away is much larger, so this may be a read error. DNA for the CDR3: TGTGCCAGCAGCTTAGGCGGCACGGGTCCGTATGGCTGCACCTTC. Its protein product is CASSLGGTGPYGCTF. The chain carries TRBV5-6 and TRBJ1-2, with D unclear. The CDR3 covers 15 residues. Germline V gene sequence: CDR1 SGHDT, CDR2 YYEEEE.

Written as DNA, the CDR3 is TGTGCCAGCAGTTTAAGGCTAGCGGGAGAAGGAGCCAAAAACATTCAGTACTTC. Translation gives CASSLRLAGEGAKNIQYF. The V gene is TRBV12-3 or TRBV12-4, the J gene TRBJ2-4; 10 positions match TRBD2. After removal of 2 bases from V and 0 bases from J, the junction contained 7 bases not matched to a gene. The CDR3 extends over 18 amino acids.

CDR3 amino acids: CASSASPWDQPQHF. The CDR3 nucleotides read TGTGCCAGCAGCGCTTCGCCCTGGGATCAGCCCCAGCATTTT. The chain carries TRBV7-6 and TRBJ1-5, with D hard to call. This CDR3 region has 14 residues. Germline CDR1 and CDR2: SGHVS and FNYEAQ. The ends were cut back, 5 bases at V and 5 bases at J, with 13 bases in the middle.

This clonotype has at least ten counts. The rearrangement joins TRBV12-3 or TRBV12-4 to TRBJ1-5; D is ambiguous. Deletions cut 2 bases from V and 0 bases from J, with 11 bases between. This CDR3 contains 16 residues. The CDR3 protein is CASSLNYGISNQPQHF. The DNA for the CDR3 is TGTGCCAGCAGTTTAAACTACGGGATTAGCAATCAGCCCCAGCATTTT.

This rearrangement joins TRBV5-4 to TRBJ2-7, with 7 bases matching TRBD1. This CDR3 comprises 15 residues. V gave up 4 bases and J gave up 0 bases; unmatched junction bases: 7. Germline V gene data show CDR1 as SGHNT and CDR2 as YYREEE (reference sequence). This CDR3 is CASSPDRIGSYEQYF. CDR3 DNA sequence: TGTGCCAGCAGCCCGGACAGGATAGGCTCCTACGAGCAGTACTTC.

This clonotype was seen ten or more times. The rearrangement links TRBV5-1 to TRBJ2-7; TRBD2 matches at 11 bases. The V segment lost 7 bases and the J segment 4 bases; nucleotides outside the gene matches: 7. Germline V CDR1 and CDR2: SGHRS, YFSETQ. This CDR3 comprises 14 residues. CDR3 sequence reads: CASRSGTSGYEQYF. DNA of the CDR3: TGCGCCAGCCGATCCGGGACTAGCGGATACGAGCAGTACTTC.

V and J are TRBV6-1 and TRBJ1-2; D unclear. The CDR3 totals 15 residues. CDR1 and CDR2 from the germline V gene are MNHNS and SASEGT. Between the trimmed V and J ends, which lost 9 bases and 2 bases, there was a span of 19 bases. CDR3 coding DNA: TGTGCCAGTAGGCCGGCGGAGGTAGTCAACTATGGCTACACCTTC. This translates into CASRPAEVVNYGYTF.

This clonotype was found a few times. The V and J genes are TRBV4-1 and TRBJ2-7; 7 positions agree with TRBD1. V trimming: 1 base; J trimming: 2 bases; junction bases outside the gene matches: 2. This CDR3 has 14 residues. Germline V gives CDR1 MGHRA, CDR2 YSYEKL. CDR3 coding DNA: TGCGCCAGCAGCCAAGCCCAGGGGGCCTACGAGCAGTACTTC. It is translated as CASSQAQGAYEQYF.

At least ten counts were recorded for this clonotype. The V and J genes are TRBV3-1 and TRBJ1-3; D call uncertain. V was clipped by 3 bases and J by 0 bases, with 3 bases between them. The length of the CDR3 is 13 residues. The germline V gene encodes CDR1 LGHDT and CDR2 YNNKEL (reference sequence). The CDR3 coding sequence is TGTGCCAGCAGCCACAGCTCTGGAAACACCATATATTTT. It translates to CASSHSSGNTIYF.

The chain employs TRBV19 and TRBJ2-7, with D possibly being TRBD1 (6 bases). The V gene's germline CDR1 is LNHDA and CDR2 SQIVND (reference sequence). Between the trimmed V and J ends, which lost 1 base and 0 bases, there was a span of 7 bases. The CDR3 is made up of 14 amino acids. The DNA for the CDR3 is TGTGCCAGTAGTATAGGGGACAACTCCTACGAGCAGTACTTC. Translating it yields CASSIGDNSYEQYF. Drawing the rest from reference TRBV19 and TRBJ2-7, the complete variable domain is DGGITQSPKYLFRKEGQNVTLSCEQNLNHDAMYWYRQDPGQGLRLIYYSQIVNDFQKGDIAEGYSVSREKKESFPLTVTSAQKNPTAFYLCASSIGDNSYEQYFGPGTRLTVT.

The chain is built from TRBV3-1 and TRBJ1-2; possibly TRBD1 for D (5 bases). The V and J ends lost 2 bases and 4 bases respectively, with 5 bases between them. CDR1 is LGHDT, CDR2 YNNKEL, per germline (reference sequence). The CDR3 has 12 amino acids. The CDR3 nucleotides are TGTGCCAGCAGCCAAAGGGGCTATGGCTACACCTTC. Residues: CASSQRGYGYTF.

Many counts were recorded for this clonotype. The chain employs TRBV20-1 and TRBJ1-6, with 7 positions matching TRBD1. Germline V gene data show CDR1 as DFQATT and CDR2 as SNEGSKA (reference sequence). The CDR3 has 13 residues. The trim removed 6 bases at V and 7 bases at J, leaving 6 bases unmatched. In nucleotides, the CDR3 is TGCAGTGCAACCGGGACAGTAAATTCACCCCTCCACTTT. It codes for CSATGTVNSPLHF.

This clonotype has a count of ten or more. V gene TRBV12-3 or TRBV12-4 combines with J gene TRBJ1-2; D is unclear. The V gene lost 6 bases and the J gene lost 9 bases, with 26 bases spanning the gap. The CDR3 loop spans 16 amino acids. The CDR3 sequence: CASSSSPVRASRRYTF. CDR3 in DNA: TGTGCCAGCAGCTCCTCGCCTGTTCGGGCCTCCCGTCGCTACACCTTC.

This clonotype has ten or more counts. The CDR3 DNA is TGTGCCAGCAGCCCGACAGGCTCCTACGAGCAGTACTTC. Residues: CASSPTGSYEQYF. The V gene is TRBV14, the J gene TRBJ2-7, with D possibly being TRBD1 (6 bases). The germline V and J ends were trimmed by 4 bases and 0 bases, with 7 bases remaining between them. The CDR3 has 13 residues. CDR1 and CDR2 from the germline V gene are SGHDN and FVKESK.

The gene calls are TRBV4-1 and TRBJ1-4; perhaps TRBD1 as D (6 bases). Trimming removed 4 bases from V and 7 bases from J, with 16 bases in between. CDR1 and CDR2 (germline): MGHRA, YSYEKL. The CDR3 extends over 15 amino acids. DNA of the CDR3: TGCGCCAGCAGCCCACAGGGAAGGGGCAGTGAAAAACTGTTTTTT. This codes for CASSPQGRGSEKLFF.

The chain recombines TRBV28 with TRBJ2-1; TRBD2 matches 12 bases. The CDR3 is made up of 15 amino acids. The germline V gene encodes CDR1 MDHEN and CDR2 SYDVKM. V shed 10 bases and J 2 bases; nucleotides not matched to a gene: 6. CDR3 region: CAIIGLAGPYNEQFF. Written as DNA, the CDR3 is TGTGCCATCATTGGACTAGCGGGGCCCTACAATGAGCAGTTCTTC. The full variable domain, its missing parts supplied by reference TRBV28 and TRBJ2-1, is DVKVTQSSRYLVKRTGEKVFLECVQDMDHENMFWYRQDPGLGLRLIYFSYDVKMKEKGDIPEGYSVSREKKERFSLILESASTNQTSMYLCAIIGLAGPYNEQFFGPGTRLTVL.

This clonotype was found many times. The genes are TRBV7-3 and TRBJ2-2; 10 bases align to TRBD2. This CDR3 comprises 15 residues. The V and J ends lost 6 bases and 2 bases, in that order; junction bases with no gene match: 3. Germline V gene lookup returns CDR1 SGHTA and CDR2 FQGTGA. CDR3 DNA: TGTGCCAGCAGTCGGACTAGCGGAAACACCGGGGAGCTGTTTTTT. Translated: CASSRTSGNTGELFF.

This clonotype was picked up many times. The V and J genes are TRBV5-5 and TRBJ2-5, with 8 bases matching TRBD1. The CDR3 runs 14 residues. Trimming at V came to 4 bases and at J to 1 base, leaving 3 bases not matched to a gene. Germline V gene data show CDR1 as SGHKS and CDR2 as YYEKEE (reference sequence). CDR3 sequence reads: CASSPGQGQETQYF. In DNA, the CDR3 is TGTGCCAGCAGCCCCGGACAGGGCCAAGAGACCCAGTACTTC.

This clonotype was counted once. The chain has TRBV3-1 and TRBJ1-1; D is uncertain. The CDR3 has 15 amino acids. Germline lookup yields CDR1 LGHDT and CDR2 YNNKEL (reference sequence). V was cut by 4 bases and J by 3 bases, with 15 bases left in between. CDR3 in DNA: TGTGCCAGCAGCCCCAAGGGCGGCGAAGACACTGAAGCTTTCTTT. Translated: CASSPKGGEDTEAFF.

This clonotype came up a few times. For the CDR3, the DNA is TGCAGTGCTAGAGGGACTAGCGGGTCCCTCTACGAGCAGTACTTC. Translation: CSARGTSGSLYEQYF. V and J are TRBV20-1 and TRBJ2-7; 11 bases line up with TRBD2. The ends lost 1 base at V and 3 bases at J; junction bases unmatched: 5. Germline CDR1 and CDR2: DFQATT and SNEGSKA (reference sequence). CDR3 length: 15 residues.

This clonotype was seen once. The chain couples TRBV3-1 to TRBJ1-1, with D possibly TRBD1 on 5 matching bases. This CDR3 comprises 13 residues. Germline V gene lookup returns CDR1 LGHDT and CDR2 YNNKEL (reference sequence). Trimming removed 4 bases from V and 10 bases from J, with 16 bases in between. The CDR3 DNA reads as TGTGCCAGCAGCCCCCCGGGGCGGGATGGAGCTTTCTTT. This translates into CASSPPGRDGAFF.

There are a few counts of this clonotype. The genes are TRBV19 and TRBJ2-5; 7 bases agree with TRBD1. The CDR3 is 15 residues long. Trimming cost V 5 bases and J 1 base; bases outside gene matches: 7. Germline-derived CDR1 and CDR2 are LNHDA and SQIVND (reference sequence). The CDR3 region has the DNA TGTGCCAGTAGTCCTCCGACAGGGACCCAAGAGACCCAGTACTTC. It codes for CASSPPTGTQETQYF.

This clonotype was picked up a small number of times. The rearrangement links TRBV6-2 or TRBV6-3 to TRBJ1-3; D remains ambiguous. Germline values: CDR1 MNHEY, CDR2 SVGEGT. Trimming removed 4 bases from V and 0 bases from J, with 7 bases in between. The CDR3 is made up of 14 amino acids. The CDR3 DNA is TGTGCCAGCAGTTTCGATAACTCTGGAAACACCATATATTTT. This codes for CASSFDNSGNTIYF.

This clonotype was detected ten times or more. The V and J genes are TRBV6-2 or TRBV6-3 and TRBJ1-2, with 9 bases identical to TRBD1. The CDR3 runs 13 residues. V was pared by 7 bases and J by 4 bases, with 4 bases of the junction left unmatched. CDR1 MNHEY and CDR2 SVGEGT come from the germline V gene. For the CDR3, the DNA is TGTGCCAGCACCACAGGGGGCTCCTATGGCTACACCTTC. This sequence encodes CASTTGGSYGYTF.

The chain carries TRBV6-2 or TRBV6-3 and TRBJ2-5; 15 bases match TRBD2. Per germline, CDR1 MNHEY and CDR2 SVGEGT. There are 16 residues in the CDR3. V was pared by 5 bases and J by 5 bases, with 6 bases of the junction left unmatched. The DNA for the CDR3 is TGTGCCAGCAGTGGTGGACTAGCGGGAGGGAGGGAGACCCAGTACTTC. Translated, it gives CASSGGLAGGRETQYF.

For the CDR3, the DNA is TGTGCCAGCAGCTGGGGGCGTGTGACAACTAATGAAAAACTGTTTTTT. It encodes CASSWGRVTTNEKLFF. The chain recombines TRBV5-5 with TRBJ1-4; the D gene is possibly TRBD1 (6 bases). CDR3 size: 16 residues. Looked up from germline, CDR1 is SGHKS and CDR2 is YYEKEE (reference sequence). Trimming shortened V by 3 bases and J by 0 bases, and 12 bases separated the two germline ends.

There are many counts of this clonotype. The chain is built from TRBV11-2 and TRBJ1-5; 8 bases are a match to TRBD1. The germline V gene encodes CDR1 SGHAT and CDR2 FQNNGV. The CDR3 loop spans 18 amino acids. With V trimmed by 3 bases and J by 1 base, 11 bases remained unmatched. The CDR3 nucleotides are TGTGCCAGCAGCTTGGGACAGGAGCCGGTCTCGAGCAATCAGCCCCAGCATTTT. Protein sequence: CASSLGQEPVSSNQPQHF.

This clonotype was seen at least ten times. CDR3 in amino acids: CASSLWPGTPTYEQYF. CDR3 sequence (DNA): TGTGCCAGCTCTCTCTGGCCCGGAACCCCTACTTACGAGCAGTACTTC. The V call is TRBV18, the J call TRBJ2-7; no reliable D call. Germline CDR1 reads KGHSH; CDR2 reads LQKENI. CDR3 length: 16 residues. The germline V and J ends were trimmed by 6 bases and 4 bases, with 22 bases remaining between them.